The rows below give T cell receptor beta chains drawn from one sample of a study of regulatory T cells in long-lasting Graves disease. TCRdb fed the multiplex PCR reads into MiXCR, producing one record per CDR3 protein. In the table there are 400,000 to 500,000 distinct CDR3 sequences, roughly 15% of which are singletons. Separately, the same data were catalogued under a study of T cells in Graves' hyperthyroidism and ophthalmopathy.

The sequencing used peripheral blood mononuclear cells (PBMCs), collected at new diagnosis, from a patient treated with antithyroid drugs. These receptors were collected from a woman younger than 30 with Graves disease. CDR3s include the opening cysteine and the closing phenylalanine or tryptophan. A D gene is named only where the DNA matches it firmly. Clone size is given for some rows only: seen once, a few or many times, or a class if the clone is expanded.

d_call,v_call,clone_size,j_call,cdr3_aa,cdr3_nt
.,TRBV27,.,TRBJ2-1,CASRRLGTKWNEQFF,TGTGCCAGCCGCCGACTCGGGACAAAGTGGAATGAGCAGTTCTTC
.,TRBV2,.,TRBJ1-1,CASSRDTLRAFF,TGTGCCAGCAGTAGGGACACCTTGAGAGCTTTCTTT
TRBD2,TRBV20-1,.,TRBJ2-3,CSANLAGFGTDTQYF,TGCAGTGCAAATTTAGCGGGATTCGGTACAGATACGCAGTATTTT
TRBD1,TRBV7-8,many,TRBJ1-4,CASSEHGTGGEKLFF,TGTGCCAGCAGCGAACACGGGACAGGGGGGGAAAAACTGTTTTTT
TRBD1,TRBV2,many,TRBJ2-1,CASRRDRENNEQFF,TGTGCCAGCAGACGGGACAGGGAAAACAATGAGCAGTTCTTC
.,TRBV29-1,.,TRBJ2-5,CSVEDEQKQETQYF,TGCAGCGTTGAAGATGAGCAGAAGCAAGAGACCCAGTACTTC
.,TRBV2,many,TRBJ1-5,CASSEDLNQPQHF,TGTGCCAGCAGTGAAGACCTTAATCAGCCCCAGCATTTT
.,TRBV20-1,.,TRBJ2-7,CSAVEIDISTYEQYF,TGCAGTGCCGTCGAAATAGATATCTCGACCTACGAGCAGTACTTC
TRBD1,TRBV7-2,.,TRBJ2-3,CASRKPGTALTDTQYF,TGTGCCAGCAGAAAACCCGGGACAGCTCTCACAGATACGCAGTATTTT
TRBD1,TRBV20-1,many,TRBJ1-1,CSASTMTGFDTEAFF,TGCAGTGCTAGCACTATGACAGGGTTTGACACTGAAGCTTTCTTT
.,TRBV29-1,few,TRBJ2-1,CSAAFDLSYNEQFF,TGCAGCGCCGCTTTTGATCTCTCCTACAATGAGCAGTTCTTC
TRBD2,TRBV29-1,many,TRBJ2-1,CSGIIAGYNEQFF,TGCAGCGGGATTATAGCGGGGTACAATGAGCAGTTCTTC
.,TRBV30,many,TRBJ1-1,CAWSVLGKVTEAFF,TGTGCCTGGAGTGTACTGGGGAAAGTGACTGAAGCTTTCTTT
.,TRBV9,few,TRBJ1-2,CASSVQGRHGYTF,TGTGCCAGCAGCGTACAGGGGAGACACGGCTACACCTTC
TRBD1,TRBV12-3/TRBV12-4,few,TRBJ2-7,CASSDPGTGLYEQYF,TGTGCCAGCAGTGACCCCGGGACAGGCCTCTACGAGCAGTACTTC
.,TRBV29-1,few,TRBJ2-5,CSALTGQTQETQYF,TGCAGCGCGTTGACGGGACAAACACAAGAGACCCAGTACTTC
TRBD1,TRBV25-1,.,TRBJ1-3,CASSETREGARGNTIYF,TGTGCCAGCAGTGAAACCCGGGAGGGGGCGCGAGGAAACACCATATATTTT
TRBD1,TRBV5-1,many,TRBJ1-4,CASKAGGPVNEKLFF,TGCGCCAGCAAGGCAGGGGGCCCGGTGAATGAAAAACTGTTTTTT
.,TRBV28,few,TRBJ2-7,CASSGGDTSYEQYF,TGTGCCAGCAGCGGAGGGGACACCTCCTACGAGCAGTACTTC
.,TRBV15,many,TRBJ2-7,CATSNTGSIHEQYF,TGTGCCACCAGCAATACAGGGTCGATCCACGAGCAGTACTTC
.,TRBV28,many,TRBJ1-1,CASITGTEAFF,TGTGCCAGCATAACTGGCACTGAAGCTTTCTTT
.,TRBV11-2,.,TRBJ2-6,CASSFGGARGSRANVLTF,TGTGCCAGCAGCTTCGGTGGAGCCCGGGGATCTCGGGCCAACGTCCTGACTTTC
TRBD1,TRBV27,many,TRBJ1-4,CASSWAGGEKLFF,TGTGCCAGCAGTTGGGCAGGGGGCGAAAAACTGTTTTTT
TRBD2,TRBV19,.,TRBJ2-1,CASGGTSGSSSYNEQFF,TGTGCCAGTGGGGGGACTAGCGGGAGTAGTTCCTACAATGAGCAGTTCTTC
.,TRBV2,many,TRBJ2-5,CASSDPGRFRKETQYF,TGTGCCAGCAGTGACCCAGGGCGGTTCAGGAAGGAGACCCAGTACTTC
TRBD1,TRBV10-3,.,TRBJ2-4,CATFDRDKDKNIQYF,TGTGCCACCTTCGACAGGGACAAAGACAAAAACATTCAGTACTTC
TRBD2,TRBV15,.,TRBJ2-1,CATTSSGRGNEQFF,TGTGCCACCACCTCTAGCGGGAGGGGAAATGAGCAGTTCTTC
.,TRBV7-2,many,TRBJ2-7,CASSFGVEQYF,TGTGCCAGCAGCTTCGGAGTCGAGCAGTACTTC